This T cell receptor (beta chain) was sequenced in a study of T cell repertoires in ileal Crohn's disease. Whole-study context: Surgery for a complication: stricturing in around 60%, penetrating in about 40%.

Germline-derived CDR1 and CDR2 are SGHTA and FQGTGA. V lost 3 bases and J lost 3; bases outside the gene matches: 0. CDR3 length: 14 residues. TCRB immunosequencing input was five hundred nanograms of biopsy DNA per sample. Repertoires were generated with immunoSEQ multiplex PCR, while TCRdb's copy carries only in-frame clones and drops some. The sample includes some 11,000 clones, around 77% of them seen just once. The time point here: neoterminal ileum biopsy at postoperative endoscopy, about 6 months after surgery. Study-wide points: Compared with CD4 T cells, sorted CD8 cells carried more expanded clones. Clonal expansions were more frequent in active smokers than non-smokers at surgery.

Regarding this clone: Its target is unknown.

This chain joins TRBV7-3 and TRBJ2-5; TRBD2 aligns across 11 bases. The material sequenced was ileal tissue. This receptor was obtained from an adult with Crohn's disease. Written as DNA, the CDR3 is TGTGCCAGCAGCTTGACTAGCGGGAAAGAGACCCAGTACTTC. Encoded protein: CASSLTSGKETQYF. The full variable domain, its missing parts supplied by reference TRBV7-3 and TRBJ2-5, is GAGVSQTPSNKVTEKGKYVELRCDPISGHTALYWYRQSLGQGPEFLIYFQGTGAADDSGLPNDRFFAVRPEGSVSTLKIQRTERGDSAVYLCASSLTSGKETQYFGPGTRLLVL.